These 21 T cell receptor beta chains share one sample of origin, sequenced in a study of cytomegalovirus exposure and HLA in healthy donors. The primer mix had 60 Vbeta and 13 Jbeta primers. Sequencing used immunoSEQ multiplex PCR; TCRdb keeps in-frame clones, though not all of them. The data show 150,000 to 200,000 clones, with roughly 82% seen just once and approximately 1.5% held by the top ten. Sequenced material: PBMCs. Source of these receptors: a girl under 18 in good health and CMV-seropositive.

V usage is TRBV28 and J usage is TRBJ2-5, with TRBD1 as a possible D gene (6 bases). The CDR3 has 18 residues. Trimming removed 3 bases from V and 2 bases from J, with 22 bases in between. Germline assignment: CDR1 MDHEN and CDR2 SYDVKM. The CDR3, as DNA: TGTGCCAGCAGTTTTGACCCCACCAGGGCAGGGGAACAAGAGACCCAGTACTTC. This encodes CASSFDPTRAGEQETQYF.

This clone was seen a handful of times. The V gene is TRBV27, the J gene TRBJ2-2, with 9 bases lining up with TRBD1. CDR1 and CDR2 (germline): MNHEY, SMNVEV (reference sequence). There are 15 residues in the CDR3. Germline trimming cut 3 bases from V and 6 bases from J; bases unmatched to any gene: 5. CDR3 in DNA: TGTGCCAGCAGTTTTCGGACAGGGGATTCCGGGGAGCTGTTTTTT. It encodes CASSFRTGDSGELFF.

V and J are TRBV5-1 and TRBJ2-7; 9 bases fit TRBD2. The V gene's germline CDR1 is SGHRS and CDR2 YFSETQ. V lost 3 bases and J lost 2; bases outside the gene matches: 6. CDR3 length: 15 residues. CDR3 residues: CASSSRLADAYEQYF. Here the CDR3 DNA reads TGCGCCAGCAGCTCGCGACTAGCGGACGCCTACGAGCAGTACTTC.

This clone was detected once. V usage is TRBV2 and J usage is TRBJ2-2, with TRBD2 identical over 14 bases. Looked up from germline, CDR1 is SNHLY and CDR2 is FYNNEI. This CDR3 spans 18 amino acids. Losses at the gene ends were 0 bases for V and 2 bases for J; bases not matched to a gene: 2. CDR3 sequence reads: CASSEAGLAGANTGELFF. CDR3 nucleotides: TGTGCCAGCAGTGAAGCGGGACTAGCGGGGGCAAACACCGGGGAGCTGTTTTTT.

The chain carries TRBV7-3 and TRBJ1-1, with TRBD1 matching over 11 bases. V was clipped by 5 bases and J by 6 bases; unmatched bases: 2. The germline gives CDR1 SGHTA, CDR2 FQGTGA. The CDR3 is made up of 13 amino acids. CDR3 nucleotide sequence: TGTGCCAGCAGCCCGGGACAGGGGGCTGAAGCTTTCTTT. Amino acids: CASSPGQGAEAFF. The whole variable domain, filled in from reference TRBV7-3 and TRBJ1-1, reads GAGVSQTPSNKVTEKGKYVELRCDPISGHTALYWYRQSLGQGPEFLIYFQGTGAADDSGLPNDRFFAVRPEGSVSTLKIQRTERGDSAVYLCASSPGQGAEAFFGQGTRLTVV.

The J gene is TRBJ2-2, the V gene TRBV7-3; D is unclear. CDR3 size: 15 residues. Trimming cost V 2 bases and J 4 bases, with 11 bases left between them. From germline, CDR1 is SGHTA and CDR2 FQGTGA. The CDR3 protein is CASSLLGGTTGELFF. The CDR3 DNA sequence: TGTGCCAGCAGCTTATTAGGCGGAACCACCGGGGAGCTGTTTTTT.

CDR3 nucleotides: TGTGCCAGCAGTTTACGTCGGGAAAACTATGGCTACACCTTC. This encodes CASSLRRENYGYTF. This chain uses TRBV27 with TRBJ1-2; D is unresolved. CDR3 length: 14 amino acids. With 2 bases removed from V and 2 bases from J, the gap between germline ends came to 9 bases. Germline CDR1 is MNHEY and CDR2 is SMNVEV (reference sequence).

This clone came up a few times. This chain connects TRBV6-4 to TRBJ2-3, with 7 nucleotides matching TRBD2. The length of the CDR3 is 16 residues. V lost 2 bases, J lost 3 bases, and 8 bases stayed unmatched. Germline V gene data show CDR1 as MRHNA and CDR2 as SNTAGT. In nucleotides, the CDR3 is TGTGCCAGCAGTGACGCGGCGGGAGTACGGACAGATACGCAGTATTTT. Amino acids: CASSDAAGVRTDTQYF.

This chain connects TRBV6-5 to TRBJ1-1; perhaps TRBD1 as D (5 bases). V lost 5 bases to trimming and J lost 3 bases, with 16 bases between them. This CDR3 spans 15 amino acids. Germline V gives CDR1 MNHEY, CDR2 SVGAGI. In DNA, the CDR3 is TGTGCCAGCAGTCGGGTAGGGGCCTGGGACACTGAAGCTTTCTTT. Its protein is CASSRVGAWDTEAFF.

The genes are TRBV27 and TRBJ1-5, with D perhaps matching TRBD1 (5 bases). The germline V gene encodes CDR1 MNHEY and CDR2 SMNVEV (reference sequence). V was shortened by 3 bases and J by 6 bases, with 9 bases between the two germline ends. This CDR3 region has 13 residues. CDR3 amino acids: CASSFTGLQPQHF. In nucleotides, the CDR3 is TGTGCCAGCAGTTTTACAGGCCTTCAGCCCCAGCATTTT.

In DNA form, the CDR3 reads TGTGCCAGCCATCGGACCGGGGAGCTGTTTTTT. This encodes CASHRTGELFF. The chain links TRBV28 to TRBJ2-2; the D is unclear. CDR1 MDHEN and CDR2 SYDVKM come from the germline V gene. CDR3 length equals 11 residues. V lost 8 bases and J 5 bases, leaving 6 bases between the germline ends.

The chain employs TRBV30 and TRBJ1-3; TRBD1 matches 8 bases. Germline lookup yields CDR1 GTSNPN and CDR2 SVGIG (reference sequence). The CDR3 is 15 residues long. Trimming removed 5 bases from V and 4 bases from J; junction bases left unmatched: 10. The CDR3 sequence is CAWRNQGAGGNTIYF. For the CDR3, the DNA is TGTGCCTGGCGGAATCAGGGGGCAGGGGGAAACACCATATATTTT.

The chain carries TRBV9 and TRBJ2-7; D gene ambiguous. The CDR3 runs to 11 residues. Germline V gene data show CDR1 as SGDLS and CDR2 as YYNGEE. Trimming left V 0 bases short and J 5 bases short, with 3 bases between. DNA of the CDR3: TGTGCCAGCAGCGTAGATAACGAGCAGTACTTC. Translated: CASSVDNEQYF.

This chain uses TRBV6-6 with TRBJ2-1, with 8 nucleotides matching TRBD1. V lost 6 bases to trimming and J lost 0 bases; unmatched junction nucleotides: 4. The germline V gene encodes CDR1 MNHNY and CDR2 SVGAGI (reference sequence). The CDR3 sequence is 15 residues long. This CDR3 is CASSQQGGSYNEQFF. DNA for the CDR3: TGTGCCAGCAGCCAACAGGGGGGCTCCTACAATGAGCAGTTCTTC.

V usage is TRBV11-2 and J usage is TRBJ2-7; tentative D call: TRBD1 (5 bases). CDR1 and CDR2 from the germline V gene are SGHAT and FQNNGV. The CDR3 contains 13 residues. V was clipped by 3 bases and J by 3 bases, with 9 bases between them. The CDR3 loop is CASSFHRFYEQYF. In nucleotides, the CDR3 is TGTGCCAGCAGCTTCCACAGGTTCTACGAGCAGTACTTC.

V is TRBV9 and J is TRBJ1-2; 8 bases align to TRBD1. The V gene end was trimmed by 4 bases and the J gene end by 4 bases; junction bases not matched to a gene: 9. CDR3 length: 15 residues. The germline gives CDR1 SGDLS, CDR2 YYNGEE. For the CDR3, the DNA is TGTGCCAGCAGCCCGTCGACAGGGGCCAGCTATGGCTACACCTTC. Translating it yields CASSPSTGASYGYTF.

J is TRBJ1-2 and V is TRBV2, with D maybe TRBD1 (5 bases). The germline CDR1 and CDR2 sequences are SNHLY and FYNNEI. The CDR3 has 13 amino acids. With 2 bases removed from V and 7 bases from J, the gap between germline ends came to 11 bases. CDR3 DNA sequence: TGTGCCAGCAGTGAATTCGGGGGTGCTGGCTACACCTTC. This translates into CASSEFGGAGYTF.

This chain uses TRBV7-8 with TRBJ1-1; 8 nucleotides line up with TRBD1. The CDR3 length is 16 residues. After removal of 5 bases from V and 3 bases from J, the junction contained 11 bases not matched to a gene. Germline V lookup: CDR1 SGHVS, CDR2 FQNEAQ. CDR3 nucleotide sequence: TGTGCCAGCAGCCCGAGAGACAGGGGCCGGGACACTGAAGCTTTCTTT. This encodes CASSPRDRGRDTEAFF.

The CDR3 DNA reads TGTGCCAGCAGCCTCGTGACAGGGGGCTCCTCTGAAGCTTTCTTT. It yields the protein CASSLVTGGSSEAFF. The chain couples TRBV6-1 to TRBJ1-1; TRBD1 aligns across 10 bases. The CDR3 consists of 15 residues. J lost 6 bases, V lost 6 bases, and 10 bases had no gene match. Germline CDR1 and CDR2: MNHNS and SASEGT.

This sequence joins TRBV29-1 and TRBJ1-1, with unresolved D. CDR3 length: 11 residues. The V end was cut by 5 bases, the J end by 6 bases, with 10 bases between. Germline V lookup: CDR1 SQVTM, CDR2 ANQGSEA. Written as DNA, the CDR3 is TGCAGCGTTCACGTGCTAGCTGAAGCTTTCTTT. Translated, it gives CSVHVLAEAFF.

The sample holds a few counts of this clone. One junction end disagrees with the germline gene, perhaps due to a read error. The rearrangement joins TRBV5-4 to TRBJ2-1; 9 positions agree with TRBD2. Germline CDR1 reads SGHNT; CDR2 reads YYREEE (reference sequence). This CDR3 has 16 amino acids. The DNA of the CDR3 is TGTGCCAGCAGCCCCCTGGAGCGGGGGGCTTACAATGGGCAGTTCTTC. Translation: CASSPLERGAYNGQFF.